The entry below gives a single T cell receptor (beta chain) sequence along with its context. Treatment meaning: around 19 received Ad26.COV2.S at low or high dose, single or two shots; about five received placebo; per-sample allocation not given. The samples date from day 63 after the first vaccine or placebo injection. The data were taken from a study of Ad26.COV2.S vaccination and SARS-CoV-2 variants. Across the study: Into the muscle, Ad26.COV2.S was dosed once or twice, 56 days apart.

Some clones are missing from TCRdb's copy, which holds only in-frame ones; the method was immunoSEQ multiplex PCR. The sample comprises approximately 400,000 clones, around 83% of which are singletons, and 3% to 4% rests with the top ten. The germline CDR1 and CDR2 sequences are SGHKS and YYEKEE (reference sequence). Losses at the gene ends were 1 base for V and 0 bases for J; bases not matched to a gene: 13. The length of the CDR3 is 19 residues. The sequence derives from a person between 18 and 59 years old who received the Ad26.COV2.S COVID-19 vaccine or a placebo. The V gene is TRBV5-5, the J gene TRBJ1-1, with 9 nucleotides matching TRBD1. Sequenced material: peripheral blood, taken in a trial of Ad26.COV2.S vaccine versus placebo. The CDR3 coding sequence is TGTGCCAGCAGCTTGTACAGGGGGCGCAGGAGTGGCATGAACACTGAAGCTTTCTTT. Its translation is CASSLYRGRRSGMNTEAFF. The complete variable domain, with remaining parts taken from reference TRBV5-5 and TRBJ1-1, reads DAGVTQSPTHLIKTRGQQVTLRCSPISGHKSVSWYQQVLGQGPQFIFQYYEKEERGRGNFPDRFSARQFPNYSSELNVNALLLGDSALYLCASSLYRGRRSGMNTEAFFGQGTRLTVV.